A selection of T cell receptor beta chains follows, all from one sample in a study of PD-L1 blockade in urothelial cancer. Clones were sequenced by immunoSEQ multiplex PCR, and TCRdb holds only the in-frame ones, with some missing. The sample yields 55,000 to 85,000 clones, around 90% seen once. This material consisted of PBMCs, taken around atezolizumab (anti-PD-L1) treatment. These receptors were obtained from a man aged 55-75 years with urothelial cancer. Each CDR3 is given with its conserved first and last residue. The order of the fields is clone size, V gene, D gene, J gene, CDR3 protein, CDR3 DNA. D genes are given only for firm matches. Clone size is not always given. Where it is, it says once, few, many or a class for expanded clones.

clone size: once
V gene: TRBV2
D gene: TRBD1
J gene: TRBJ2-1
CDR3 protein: CASSTQGAGNNEQFF
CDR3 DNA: TGTGCCAGCAGTACACAGGGGGCTGGAAACAATGAGCAGTTCTTC

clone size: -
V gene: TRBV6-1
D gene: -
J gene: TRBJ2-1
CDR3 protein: CASSVSNRVGNEQFF
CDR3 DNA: TGTGCCAGCAGTGTCTCGAATCGGGTCGGCAATGAGCAGTTCTTC

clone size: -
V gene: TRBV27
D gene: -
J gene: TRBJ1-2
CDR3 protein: CASRSRSTNYGYTF
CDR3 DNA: TGTGCCAGCAGATCCAGGTCAACTAACTATGGCTACACCTTC

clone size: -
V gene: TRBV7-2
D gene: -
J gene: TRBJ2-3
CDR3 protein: CASSLNWAGLLDTQYF
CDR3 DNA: TGTGCCAGCAGCTTAAATTGGGCAGGTTTACTAGATACGCAGTATTTT

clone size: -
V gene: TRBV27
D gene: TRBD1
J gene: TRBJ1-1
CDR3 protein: CARPTGGTEAFF
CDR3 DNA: TGTGCCAGGCCTACAGGGGGCACTGAAGCTTTCTTT

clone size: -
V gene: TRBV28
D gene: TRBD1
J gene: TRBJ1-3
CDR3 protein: CASRPGQGIEGPSGNTIYF
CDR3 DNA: TGTGCCAGCAGACCAGGACAGGGAATAGAAGGACCCTCTGGAAACACCATATATTTT

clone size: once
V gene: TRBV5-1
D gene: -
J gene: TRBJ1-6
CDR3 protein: CASSLDGNPSNSPLHF
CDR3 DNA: TGCGCCAGCAGCTTGGACGGGAACCCCAGCAATTCACCCCTCCACTTT

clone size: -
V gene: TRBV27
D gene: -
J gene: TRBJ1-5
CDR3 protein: CASSFGQDSNQPQHF
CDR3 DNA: TGTGCCAGCAGTTTTGGGCAGGATAGCAATCAGCCCCAGCATTTT

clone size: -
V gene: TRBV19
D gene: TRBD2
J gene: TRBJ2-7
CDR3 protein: CASSLREGKYEQYF
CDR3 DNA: TGTGCCAGTAGTCTGCGGGAGGGTAAATACGAGCAGTACTTC

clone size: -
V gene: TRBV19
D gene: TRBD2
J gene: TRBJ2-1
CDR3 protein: CASSIGAGGPYEQFF
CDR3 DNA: TGTGCCAGTAGTATAGGAGCGGGAGGGCCGTATGAGCAGTTCTTC

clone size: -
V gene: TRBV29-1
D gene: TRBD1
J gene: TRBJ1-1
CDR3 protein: CSDRGQANRGTEAFF
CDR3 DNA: TGCAGCGATCGAGGACAAGCGAACAGGGGAACTGAAGCTTTCTTT

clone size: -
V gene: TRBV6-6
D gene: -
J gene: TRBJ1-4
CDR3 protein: CASSYVQGWEKLFF
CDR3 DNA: TGTGCCAGCAGTTACGTACAGGGCTGGGAAAAACTGTTTTTT

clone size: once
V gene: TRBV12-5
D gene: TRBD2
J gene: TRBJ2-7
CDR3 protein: CASGQARTAVGREDPYEQYF
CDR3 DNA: TGTGCTAGTGGACAAGCCAGGACGGCCGTGGGGCGGGAGGACCCCTACGAGCAGTACTTC

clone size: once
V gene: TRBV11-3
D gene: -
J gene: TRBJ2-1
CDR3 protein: CASSSKRASYNEQFF
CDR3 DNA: TGTGCCAGCAGCTCAAAGCGGGCGTCCTACAATGAGCAGTTCTTC

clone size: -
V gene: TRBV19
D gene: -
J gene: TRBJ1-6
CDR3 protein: CASSIVAGGNSPLHF
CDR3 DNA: TGTGCCAGTAGTATAGTTGCAGGAGGCAATTCACCCCTCCACTTT

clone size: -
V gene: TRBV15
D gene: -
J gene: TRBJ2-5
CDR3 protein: CATSRGQVVETQYF
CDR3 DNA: TGTGCCACCAGCAGAGGACAGGTGGTGGAGACCCAGTACTTC

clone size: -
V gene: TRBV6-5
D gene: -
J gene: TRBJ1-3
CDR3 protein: CASTTGRPSDTIYF
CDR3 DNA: TGTGCCAGCACCACGGGGAGGCCCAGTGACACCATATATTTT

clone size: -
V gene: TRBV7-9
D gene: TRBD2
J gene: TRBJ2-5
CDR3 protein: CASSFASGTQETQYF
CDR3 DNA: TGTGCCAGCAGCTTCGCTAGCGGCACCCAAGAGACCCAGTACTTC

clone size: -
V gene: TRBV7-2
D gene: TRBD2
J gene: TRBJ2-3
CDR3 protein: CASSPSGWRGGLDTQYF
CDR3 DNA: TGTGCCAGCAGCCCCAGCGGTTGGCGGGGGGGCCTGGATACGCAGTATTTT

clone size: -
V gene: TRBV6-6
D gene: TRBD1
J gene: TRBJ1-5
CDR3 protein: CASSRRQGSQPQHF
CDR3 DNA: TGTGCCAGCAGTAGGCGACAGGGGAGTCAGCCCCAGCATTTT

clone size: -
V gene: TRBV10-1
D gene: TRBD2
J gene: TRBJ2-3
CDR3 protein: CASSTSGVTDTQYF
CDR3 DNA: TGCGCCAGCAGTACTAGCGGGGTAACAGATACGCAGTATTTT

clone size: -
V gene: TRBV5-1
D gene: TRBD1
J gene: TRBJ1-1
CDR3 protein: CASSSGQENTEAFF
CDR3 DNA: TGCGCCAGCAGCTCGGGACAGGAGAACACTGAAGCTTTCTTT

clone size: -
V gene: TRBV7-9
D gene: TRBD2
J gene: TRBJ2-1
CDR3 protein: CASSKPSGGVNEQFF
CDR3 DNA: TGTGCCAGCAGCAAACCTAGCGGTGGCGTGAATGAGCAGTTCTTC

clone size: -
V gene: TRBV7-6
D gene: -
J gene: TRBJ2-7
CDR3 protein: CASSFDRSHYEQYF
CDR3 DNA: TGTGCCAGCAGCTTCGACAGGAGCCACTACGAGCAGTACTTC

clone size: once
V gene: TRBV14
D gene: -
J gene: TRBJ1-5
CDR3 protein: CASSLPSGGALPGNQPQHF
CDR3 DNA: TGTGCCAGCAGCCTCCCGAGCGGGGGGGCGCTCCCTGGCAATCAGCCCCAGCATTTT

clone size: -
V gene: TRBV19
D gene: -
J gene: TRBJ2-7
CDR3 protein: CASTPSVGQGYEQYF
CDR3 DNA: TGTGCCAGTACTCCCTCAGTTGGCCAGGGCTACGAGCAGTACTTC

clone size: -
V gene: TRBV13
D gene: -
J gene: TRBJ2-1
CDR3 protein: CASSLEHNEQFF
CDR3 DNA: TGTGCCAGCAGCTTAGAGCACAATGAGCAGTTCTTC